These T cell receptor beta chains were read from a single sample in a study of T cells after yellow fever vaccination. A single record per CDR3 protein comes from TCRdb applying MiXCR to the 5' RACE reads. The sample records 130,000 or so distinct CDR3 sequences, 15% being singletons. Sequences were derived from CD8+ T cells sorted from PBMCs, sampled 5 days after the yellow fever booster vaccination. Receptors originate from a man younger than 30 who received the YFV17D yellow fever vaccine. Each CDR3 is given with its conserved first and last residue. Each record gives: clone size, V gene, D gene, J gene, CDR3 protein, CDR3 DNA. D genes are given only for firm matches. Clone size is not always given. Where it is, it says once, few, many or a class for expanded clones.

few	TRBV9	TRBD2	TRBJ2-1	CASMEQAGGNEQFF	TGTGCCAGCATGGAACAAGCGGGGGGTAATGAGCAGTTCTTC
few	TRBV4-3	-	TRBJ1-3	CASSQDSGPGNTIYF	TGCGCCAGCAGCCAAGACTCCGGGCCTGGAAACACCATATATTTT
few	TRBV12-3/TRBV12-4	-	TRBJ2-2	CASSPDRTPKRTGELFF	TGTGCCAGCAGTCCAGACCGGACGCCCAAAAGAACCGGGGAGCTGTTTTTT
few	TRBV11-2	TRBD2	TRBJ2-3	CASSLMIAGSTDTQYF	TGTGCCAGCAGCTTAATGATAGCGGGGTCCACAGATACGCAGTATTTT
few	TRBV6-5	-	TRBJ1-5	CASTANSNQPQHF	TGTGCCAGCACAGCGAATAGCAATCAGCCCCAGCATTTT
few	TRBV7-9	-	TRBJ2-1	CASSSTRGGGASGEQFF	TGTGCCAGCAGCTCCACGCGTGGGGGGGGGGCTTCTGGTGAGCAGTTCTTC
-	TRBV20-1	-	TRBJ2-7	CSAMSSEGASYEQYF	TGCAGTGCCATGTCTTCGGAGGGGGCCTCCTACGAGCAGTACTTC
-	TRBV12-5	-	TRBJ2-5	CASGLVRERIETQYF	TGTGCTAGTGGTTTGGTACGGGAGAGAATAGAGACCCAGTACTTC
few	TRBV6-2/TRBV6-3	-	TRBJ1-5	CASSYARPGEPQHF	TGTGCCAGCAGTTACGCCAGGCCGGGGGAACCCCAGCATTTT
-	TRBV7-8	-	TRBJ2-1	CASSPGTTAGNEQFF	TGTGCCAGCAGCCCAGGCACAACGGCAGGCAATGAGCAGTTCTTC
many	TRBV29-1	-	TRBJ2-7	CSVGWAGSYEQYF	TGCAGCGTTGGGTGGGCAGGCTCCTACGAGCAGTACTTC
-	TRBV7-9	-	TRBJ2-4	CASSSSFRAKNIQYF	TGTGCCAGCAGCTCCAGTTTCCGGGCCAAAAACATTCAGTACTTC
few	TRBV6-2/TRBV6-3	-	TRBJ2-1	CASNTGTIYNEQFF	TGTGCCAGCAATACCGGGACAATTTACAATGAGCAGTTCTTC
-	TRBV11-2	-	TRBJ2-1	CASTNWGDEQFF	TGTGCCAGCACCAACTGGGGGGATGAGCAGTTCTTC
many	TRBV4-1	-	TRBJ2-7	CASSQVVQGAYEQYF	TGCGCCAGCAGCCAAGTTGTACAGGGTGCGTACGAGCAGTACTTC
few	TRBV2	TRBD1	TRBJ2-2	CASSAPTGTGNTGELFF	TGTGCCAGCAGCGCGCCGACCGGGACAGGGAACACCGGGGAGCTGTTTTTT
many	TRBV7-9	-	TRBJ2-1	CASSLVLSWGEQFF	TGTGCCAGCAGCTTAGTCCTATCTTGGGGAGAGCAGTTCTTC
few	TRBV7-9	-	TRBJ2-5	CASSLGEGVETQYF	TGTGCCAGCAGCTTAGGGGAAGGAGTAGAGACCCAGTACTTC
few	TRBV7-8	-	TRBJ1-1	CASSLARNTEAFF	TGTGCCAGCAGCTTAGCCAGGAACACTGAAGCTTTCTTT
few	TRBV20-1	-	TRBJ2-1	CSPEGGTSYNEQFF	TGCAGTCCGGAGGGGGGCACCTCCTACAATGAGCAGTTCTTC
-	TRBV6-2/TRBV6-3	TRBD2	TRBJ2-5	CASSYSNGEGTQYF	TGTGCCAGCAGTTACTCGAATGGGGAGGGGACCCAGTACTTC
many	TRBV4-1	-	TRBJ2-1	CASSQHIRLGSYNEQFF	TGCGCCAGCAGCCAACATATCCGACTAGGGTCCTACAATGAGCAGTTCTTC
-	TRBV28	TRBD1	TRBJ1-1	CASSEGAGTEAFF	TGTGCCAGCAGCGAGGGGGCGGGCACTGAAGCTTTCTTT
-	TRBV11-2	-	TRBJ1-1	CASPPGGSGLNTEAFF	TGTGCCAGCCCCCCGGGGGGGTCCGGATTGAACACTGAAGCTTTCTTT
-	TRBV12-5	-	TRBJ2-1	CAGGGQKLDEQFF	TGTGCTGGGGGTGGACAGAAGTTGGATGAGCAGTTCTTC
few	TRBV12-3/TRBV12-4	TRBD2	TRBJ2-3	CASSLLSGGASDTQYF	TGTGCCAGCAGCTTACTAAGCGGGGGGGCCTCAGATACGCAGTATTTT
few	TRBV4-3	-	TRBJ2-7	CASSQDDGEQYF	TGCGCCAGCAGCCAAGATGACGGTGAGCAGTACTTC
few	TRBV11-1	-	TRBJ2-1	CASSFDPGAYNEQFF	TGTGCCAGCAGCTTCGACCCCGGGGCCTACAATGAGCAGTTCTTC
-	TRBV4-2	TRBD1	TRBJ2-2	CASSQETGEPGELFF	TGTGCCAGCAGCCAGGAGACAGGGGAGCCCGGGGAGCTGTTTTTT
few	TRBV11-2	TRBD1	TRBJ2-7	CASTDRAYEQYF	TGTGCCAGCACGGACAGGGCCTACGAGCAGTACTTC
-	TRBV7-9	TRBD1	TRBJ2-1	CASSDGPGGTGGVEQFF	TGTGCCAGCAGCGACGGGCCGGGGGGGACAGGGGGTGTTGAGCAGTTCTTC
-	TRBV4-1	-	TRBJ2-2	CASSLQGGTGNTGELFF	TGCGCCAGCAGCCTCCAGGGGGGGACAGGGAACACCGGGGAGCTGTTTTTT
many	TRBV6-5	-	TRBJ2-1	CASSSAGAHYNEQFF	TGTGCCAGCAGTTCTGCGGGGGCCCACTACAATGAGCAGTTCTTC
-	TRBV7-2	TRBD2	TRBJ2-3	CASSFAPGLAGEVTDTQYF	TGTGCCAGCAGCTTTGCCCCTGGCCTAGCGGGGGAAGTCACAGATACGCAGTATTTT
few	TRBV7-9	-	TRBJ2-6	CAGSLVRPSGANVLTF	TGTGCCGGCAGCTTAGTCAGACCCTCTGGGGCCAACGTCCTGACTTTC
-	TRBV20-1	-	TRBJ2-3	CSAVWDTQYF	TGCAGTGCCGTATGGGATACGCAGTATTTT
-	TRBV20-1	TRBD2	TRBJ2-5	CSARGIAGETQYF	TGCAGTGCTAGAGGAATAGCGGGAGAGACCCAGTACTTC
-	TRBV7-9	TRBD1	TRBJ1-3	CASSLETGDSGNTIYF	TGTGCCAGCAGCTTGGAAACAGGGGACTCTGGAAACACCATATATTTT
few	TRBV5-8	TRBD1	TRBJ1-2	CASSLEITGGGGDGYTF	TGTGCCAGCAGCTTGGAGATCACAGGGGGCGGTGGAGATGGCTACACCTTC
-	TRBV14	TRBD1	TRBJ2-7	CASSHGGTGSYEQYF	TGTGCCAGCAGCCACGGGGGGACAGGGTCCTACGAGCAGTACTTC
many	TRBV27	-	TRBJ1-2	CASSPRGAGYGYTF	TGTGCCAGCAGTCCCCGAGGTGCTGGCTATGGCTACACCTTC
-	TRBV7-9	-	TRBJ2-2	CASSMGRTGELFF	TGTGCCAGCAGCATGGGTAGAACCGGGGAGCTGTTTTTT
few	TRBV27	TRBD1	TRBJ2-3	CASSFARGLTDTQYF	TGTGCCAGCAGTTTCGCCAGGGGGCTCACAGATACGCAGTATTTT